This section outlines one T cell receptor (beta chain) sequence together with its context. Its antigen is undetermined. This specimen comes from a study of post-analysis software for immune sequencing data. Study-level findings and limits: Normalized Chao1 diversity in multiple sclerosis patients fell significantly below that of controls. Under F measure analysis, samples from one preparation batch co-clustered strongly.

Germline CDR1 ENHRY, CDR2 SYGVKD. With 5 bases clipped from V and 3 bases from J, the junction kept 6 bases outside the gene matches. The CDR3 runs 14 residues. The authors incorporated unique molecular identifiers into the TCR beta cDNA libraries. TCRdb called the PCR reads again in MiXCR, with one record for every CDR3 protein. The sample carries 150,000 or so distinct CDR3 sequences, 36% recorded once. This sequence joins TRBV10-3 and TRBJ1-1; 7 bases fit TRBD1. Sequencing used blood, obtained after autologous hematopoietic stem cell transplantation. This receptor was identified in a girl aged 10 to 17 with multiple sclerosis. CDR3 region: CAISNNRGHTEAFF. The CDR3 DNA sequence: TGTGCCATCAGTAACAACAGGGGACACACTGAAGCTTTCTTT.